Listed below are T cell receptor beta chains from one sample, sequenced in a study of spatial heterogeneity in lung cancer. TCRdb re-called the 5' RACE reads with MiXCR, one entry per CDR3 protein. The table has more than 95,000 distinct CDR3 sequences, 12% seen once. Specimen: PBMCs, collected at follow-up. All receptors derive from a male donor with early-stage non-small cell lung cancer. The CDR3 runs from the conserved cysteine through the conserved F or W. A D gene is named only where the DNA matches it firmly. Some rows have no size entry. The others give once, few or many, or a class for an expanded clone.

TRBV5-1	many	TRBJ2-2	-	TGCGCCAGCAGCTTGGCCGGCAGCCCGAACACCGGGGAGCTGTTTTTT	CASSLAGSPNTGELFF
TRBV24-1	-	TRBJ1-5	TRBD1	TGTGCCACCAGTGGTCCCGGGACAGATAGCAATCAGCCCCAGCATTTT	CATSGPGTDSNQPQHF
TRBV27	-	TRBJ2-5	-	TGTGCCAGCAGCGCTCAGGCTTTGGGGGAGACCCAGTACTTC	CASSAQALGETQYF
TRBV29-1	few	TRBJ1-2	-	TGCAGCGTTGCGAGTGATGGCTACACCTTC	CSVASDGYTF
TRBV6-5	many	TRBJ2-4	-	TGTGCCAGCAGTTACTCCTGGAGGGGGCTAGCCAAAAACATTCAGTACTTC	CASSYSWRGLAKNIQYF
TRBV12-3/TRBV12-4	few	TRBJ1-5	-	TGTGCCAGCAGTTTCACTTGGGGTCAGCCCCAGCATTTT	CASSFTWGQPQHF
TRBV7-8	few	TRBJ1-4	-	TGTGCCAGCAGCTTAGGGTGGCAGCCAACTAATGAAAAACTGTTTTTT	CASSLGWQPTNEKLFF
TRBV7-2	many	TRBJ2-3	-	TGTGCCAGCAGCCCCCTGGGAGCGGACACAGATACGCAGTATTTT	CASSPLGADTDTQYF
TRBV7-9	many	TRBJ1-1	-	TGTGCCAGCAGCTCAGGACAAGGGACTGAAGCTTTCTTT	CASSSGQGTEAFF
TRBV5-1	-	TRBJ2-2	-	TGCGCCAGCAGCTTGATGACAGCGAACACCGGGGAGCTGTTTTTT	CASSLMTANTGELFF
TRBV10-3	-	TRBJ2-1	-	TGTGCCATCAGGTACAGTACCTACAATGAGCAGTTCTTC	CAIRYSTYNEQFF
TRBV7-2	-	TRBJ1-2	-	TGTGCCAGCAGCTTGGCGGCAGGGAACTATGGCTACACCTTC	CASSLAAGNYGYTF
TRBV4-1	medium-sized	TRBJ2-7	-	TGCGCCAGCAGCCAAGATCTGGTCCTACTCTCCTACGAGCAGTACTTC	CASSQDLVLLSYEQYF
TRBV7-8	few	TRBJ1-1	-	TGTGCCAGCAGCTTATTTGCGAACACTGAAGCTTTCTTT	CASSLFANTEAFF
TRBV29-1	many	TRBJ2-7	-	TGCAGCGTTAAGGGACGAGACTACGAGCAGTACTTC	CSVKGRDYEQYF
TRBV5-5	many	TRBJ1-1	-	TGTGCCAGCAGCTTCCAAAGCGGGGCTGAAGCTTTCTTT	CASSFQSGAEAFF
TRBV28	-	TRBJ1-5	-	TGTGCCAGCAGTTTAGGTTTCAATCAGCCCCAGCATTTT	CASSLGFNQPQHF
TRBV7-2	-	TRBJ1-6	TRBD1	TGTGCCAGCAGCGCCGACAGGGGGGCTGCGGCCCTCCACTTT	CASSADRGAAALHF
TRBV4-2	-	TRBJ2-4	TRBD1	TGTGCCAGCAGCCAAGAGAACAGGGGAATAGACATTCAGTACTTC	CASSQENRGIDIQYF
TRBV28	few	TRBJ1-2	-	TGTGCCAGCAGAAGAATGGGAGGCTACACCTTC	CASRRMGGYTF
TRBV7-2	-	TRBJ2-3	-	TGTGCCAGCAACCCCGGTGGGGCGGATACGCAGTATTTT	CASNPGGADTQYF
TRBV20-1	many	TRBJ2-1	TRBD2	TGCAGTGCTAGAGATCGACTAGCGGGGGAATCCTACAATGAGCAGTTCTTC	CSARDRLAGESYNEQFF
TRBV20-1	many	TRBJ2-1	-	TGCAGTGCTAGAGGTCCCAAACCCAATGAGCAGTTCTTC	CSARGPKPNEQFF